The T cell receptor (beta chain) under discussion was sequenced for a study of CD8 T cells in ankylosing spondylitis. TCRdb recomputed calls from the 5' RACE reads with MiXCR, one row per CDR3 protein. The sample has 30,000 to 45,000 distinct CDR3 sequences, 11% seen once. This clonotype was seen a handful of times. Germline V gene sequence: CDR1 SNHLY, CDR2 FYNNEI. The CDR3 is 15 amino acids. V was trimmed by 3 bases and J by 0 bases, leaving 12 bases between them. The TCR comes from a male donor with ankylosing spondylitis. The chain links TRBV2 to TRBJ2-7; possible D gene TRBD1, 5 bases. Input material: synovial fluid, either unsorted or a sorted T cell fraction (not recorded which). In DNA, the CDR3 is TGTGCCAGCAGTGAGATAGGGGCCAACTCCTACGAGCAGTACTTC. Protein sequence: CASSEIGANSYEQYF. Looking up the rest from reference TRBV2 and TRBJ2-7 gives the full variable domain: EPEVTQTPSHQVTQMGQEVILRCVPISNHLYFYWYRQILGQKVEFLVSFYNNEISEKSEIFDDQFSVERPDGSNFTLKIRSTKLEDSAMYFCASSEIGANSYEQYFGPGTRLTVT.